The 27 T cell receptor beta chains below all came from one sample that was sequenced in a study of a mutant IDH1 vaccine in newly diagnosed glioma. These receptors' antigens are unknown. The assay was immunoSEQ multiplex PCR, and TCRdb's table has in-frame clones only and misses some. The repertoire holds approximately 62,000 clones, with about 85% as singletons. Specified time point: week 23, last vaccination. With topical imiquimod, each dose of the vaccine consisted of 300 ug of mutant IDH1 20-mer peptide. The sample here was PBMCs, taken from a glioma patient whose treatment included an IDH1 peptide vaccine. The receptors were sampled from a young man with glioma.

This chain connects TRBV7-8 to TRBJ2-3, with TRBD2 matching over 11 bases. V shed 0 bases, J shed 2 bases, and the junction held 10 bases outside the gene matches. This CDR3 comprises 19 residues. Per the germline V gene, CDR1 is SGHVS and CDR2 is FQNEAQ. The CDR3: CASSLAPRISGGDTDTQYF. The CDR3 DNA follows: TGTGCCAGCAGCTTAGCGCCAAGGATTAGCGGGGGGGACACAGATACGCAGTATTTT.

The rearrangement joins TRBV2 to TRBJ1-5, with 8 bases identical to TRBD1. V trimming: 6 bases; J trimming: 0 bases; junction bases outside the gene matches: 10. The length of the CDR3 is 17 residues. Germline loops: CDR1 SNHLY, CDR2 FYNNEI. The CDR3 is CASSGPSGGYSNQPQHF. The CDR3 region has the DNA TGTGCCAGCAGCGGCCCTTCAGGGGGCTATAGCAATCAGCCCCAGCATTTT.

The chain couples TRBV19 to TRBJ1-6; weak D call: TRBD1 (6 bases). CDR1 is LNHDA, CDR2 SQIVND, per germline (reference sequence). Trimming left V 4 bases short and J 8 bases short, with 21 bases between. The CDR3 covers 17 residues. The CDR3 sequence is CASSSIPVQGWHSPLHF. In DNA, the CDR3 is TGTGCCAGTAGTAGTATTCCGGTACAGGGTTGGCATTCACCCCTCCACTTT.

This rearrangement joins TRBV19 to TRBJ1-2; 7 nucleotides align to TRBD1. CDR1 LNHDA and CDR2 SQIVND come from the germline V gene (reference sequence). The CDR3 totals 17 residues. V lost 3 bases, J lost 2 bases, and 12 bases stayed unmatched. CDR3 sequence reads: CASSIIGAGGSNYGYTF. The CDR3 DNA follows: TGTGCCAGTAGTATCATCGGGGCAGGGGGTAGCAACTATGGCTACACCTTC.

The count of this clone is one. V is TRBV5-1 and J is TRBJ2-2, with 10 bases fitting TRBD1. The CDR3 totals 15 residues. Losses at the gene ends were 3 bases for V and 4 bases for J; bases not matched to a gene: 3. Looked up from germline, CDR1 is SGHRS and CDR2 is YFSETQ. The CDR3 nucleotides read TGCGCCAGCAGCTACCGGACAGGGGGCACCGGGGAGCTGTTTTTT. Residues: CASSYRTGGTGELFF. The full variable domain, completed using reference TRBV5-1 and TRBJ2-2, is KAGVTQTPRYLIKTRGQQVTLSCSPISGHRSVSWYQQTPGQGLQFLFEYFSETQRNKGNFPGRFSGRQFSNSRSEMNVSTLELGDSALYLCASSYRTGGTGELFFGEGSRLTVL.

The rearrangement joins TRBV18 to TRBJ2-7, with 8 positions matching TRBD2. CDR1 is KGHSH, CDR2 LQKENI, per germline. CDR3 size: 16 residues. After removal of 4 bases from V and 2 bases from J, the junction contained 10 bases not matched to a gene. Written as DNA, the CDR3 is TGTGCCAGCTCACAACTTAGCGGGGTACGTACCTACGAGCAGTACTTC. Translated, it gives CASSQLSGVRTYEQYF.

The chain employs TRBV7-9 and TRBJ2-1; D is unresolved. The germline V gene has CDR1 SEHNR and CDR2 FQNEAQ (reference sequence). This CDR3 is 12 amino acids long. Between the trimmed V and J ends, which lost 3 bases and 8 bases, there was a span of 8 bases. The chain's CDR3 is CASSLAMHEQFF. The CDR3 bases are TGTGCCAGCAGCTTGGCAATGCATGAGCAGTTCTTC.

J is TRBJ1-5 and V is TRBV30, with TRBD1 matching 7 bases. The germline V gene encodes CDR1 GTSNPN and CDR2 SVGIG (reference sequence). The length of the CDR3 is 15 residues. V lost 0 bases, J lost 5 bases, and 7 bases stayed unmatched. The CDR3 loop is CAWSVGRQGDQPQHF. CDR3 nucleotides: TGTGCCTGGAGTGTAGGTCGGCAGGGGGATCAGCCCCAGCATTTT.

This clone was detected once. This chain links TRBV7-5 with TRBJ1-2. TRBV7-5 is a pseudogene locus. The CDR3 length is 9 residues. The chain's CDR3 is CVSFYGYTF. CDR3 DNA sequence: TGTGTCAGTTTTTATGGCTACACCTTC.

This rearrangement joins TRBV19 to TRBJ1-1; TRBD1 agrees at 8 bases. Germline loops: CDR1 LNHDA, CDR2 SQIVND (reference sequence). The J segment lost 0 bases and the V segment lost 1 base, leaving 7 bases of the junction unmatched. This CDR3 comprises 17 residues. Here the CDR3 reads CASSIVRTGNMNTEAFF. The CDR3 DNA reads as TGTGCCAGTAGTATAGTGAGGACAGGGAACATGAACACTGAAGCTTTCTTT. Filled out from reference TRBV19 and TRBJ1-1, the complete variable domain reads DGGITQSPKYLFRKEGQNVTLSCEQNLNHDAMYWYRQDPGQGLRLIYYSQIVNDFQKGDIAEGYSVSREKKESFPLTVTSAQKNPTAFYLCASSIVRTGNMNTEAFFGQGTRLTVV.

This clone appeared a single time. CDR3 residues: CASSRRQSSSPNEKLFF. In DNA, the CDR3 is TGTGCCAGCAGTCGCCGACAGAGCTCTTCCCCAAATGAAAAACTGTTTTTT. This chain uses TRBV27 with TRBJ1-4, with a tentative D call TRBD1 (5 bases). In germline, CDR1 is MNHEY, CDR2 SMNVEV (reference sequence). The V and J ends lost 5 bases and 5 bases respectively, with 21 bases between them. The CDR3 is made up of 17 amino acids.

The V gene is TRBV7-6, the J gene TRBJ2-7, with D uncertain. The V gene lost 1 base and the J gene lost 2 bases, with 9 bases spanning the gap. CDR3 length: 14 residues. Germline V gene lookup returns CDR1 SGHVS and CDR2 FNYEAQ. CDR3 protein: CASSLDPGAYEQYF. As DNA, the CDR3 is TGTGCCAGCAGCTTAGACCCAGGAGCCTACGAGCAGTACTTC. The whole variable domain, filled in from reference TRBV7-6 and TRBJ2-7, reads GAGVSQSPRYKVTKRGQDVALRCDPISGHVSLYWYRQALGQGPEFLTYFNYEAQQDKSGLPNDRFSAERPEGSISTLTIQRTEQRDSAMYRCASSLDPGAYEQYFGPGTRLTVT.

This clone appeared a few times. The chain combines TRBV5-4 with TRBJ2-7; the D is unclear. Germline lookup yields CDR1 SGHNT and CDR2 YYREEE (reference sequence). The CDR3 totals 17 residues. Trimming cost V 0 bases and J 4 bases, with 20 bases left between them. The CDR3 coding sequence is TGTGCCAGCAGCTTGGATTTCGGCAGACGCCAAACTTACGAGCAGTACTTC. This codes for CASSLDFGRRQTYEQYF.

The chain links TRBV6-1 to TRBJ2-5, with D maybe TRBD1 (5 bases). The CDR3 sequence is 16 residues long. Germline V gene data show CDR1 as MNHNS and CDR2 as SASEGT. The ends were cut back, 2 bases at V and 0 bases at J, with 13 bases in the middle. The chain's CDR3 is CASSEQGRMYQETQYF. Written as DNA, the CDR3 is TGTGCCAGCAGTGAACAGGGTAGGATGTACCAAGAGACCCAGTACTTC.

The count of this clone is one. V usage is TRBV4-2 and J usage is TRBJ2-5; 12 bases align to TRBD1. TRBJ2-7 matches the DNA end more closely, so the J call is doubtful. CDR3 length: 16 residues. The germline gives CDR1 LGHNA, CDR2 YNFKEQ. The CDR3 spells CASSHTGTGGPYEQYF. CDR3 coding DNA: TGTGCCAGCAGCCACACCGGGACAGGGGGCCCTTACGAGCAGTACTTC.

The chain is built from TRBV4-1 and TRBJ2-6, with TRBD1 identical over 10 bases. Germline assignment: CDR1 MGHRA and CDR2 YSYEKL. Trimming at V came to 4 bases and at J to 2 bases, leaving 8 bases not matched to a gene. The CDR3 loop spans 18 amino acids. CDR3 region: CASSLTRDRGTGANVLTF. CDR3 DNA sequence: TGCGCCAGCAGCCTTACCCGGGACAGGGGTACTGGGGCCAACGTCCTGACTTTC.

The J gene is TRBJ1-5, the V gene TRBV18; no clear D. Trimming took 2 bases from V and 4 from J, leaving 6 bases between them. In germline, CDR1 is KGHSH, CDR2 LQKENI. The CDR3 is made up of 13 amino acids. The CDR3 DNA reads TGTGCCAGCTCACCAAATGTAAATCAGCCCCAGCATTTT. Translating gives CASSPNVNQPQHF.

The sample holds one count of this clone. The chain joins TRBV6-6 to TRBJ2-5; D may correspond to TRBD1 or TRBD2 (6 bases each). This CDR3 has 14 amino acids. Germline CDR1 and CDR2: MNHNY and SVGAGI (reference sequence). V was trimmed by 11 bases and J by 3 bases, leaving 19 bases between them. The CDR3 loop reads CARIRGPQEETQYF. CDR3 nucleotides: TGTGCCCGGATTCGGGGGCCCCAAGAAGAGACCCAGTACTTC.

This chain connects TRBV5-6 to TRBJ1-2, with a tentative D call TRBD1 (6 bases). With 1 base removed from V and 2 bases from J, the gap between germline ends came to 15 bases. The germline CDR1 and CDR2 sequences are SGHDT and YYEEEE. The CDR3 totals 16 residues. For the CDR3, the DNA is TGTGCCAGCAGCTTGCCAACAGGGCTCCTAAACTATGGCTACACCTTC. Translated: CASSLPTGLLNYGYTF.

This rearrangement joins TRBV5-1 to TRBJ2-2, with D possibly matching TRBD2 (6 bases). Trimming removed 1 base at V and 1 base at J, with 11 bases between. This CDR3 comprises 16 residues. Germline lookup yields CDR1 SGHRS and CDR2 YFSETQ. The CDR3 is CASSLFVAENTGELFF. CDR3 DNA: TGCGCCAGCAGCTTGTTCGTAGCGGAGAACACCGGGGAGCTGTTTTTT.

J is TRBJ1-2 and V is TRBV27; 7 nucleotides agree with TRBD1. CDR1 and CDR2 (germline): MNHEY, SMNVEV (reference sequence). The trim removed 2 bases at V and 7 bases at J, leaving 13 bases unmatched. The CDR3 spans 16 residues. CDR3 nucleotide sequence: TGTGCCAGCAGTTTAAAACAGGGGCCTCCGGTTCGTGGCTACACCTTC. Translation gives CASSLKQGPPVRGYTF.

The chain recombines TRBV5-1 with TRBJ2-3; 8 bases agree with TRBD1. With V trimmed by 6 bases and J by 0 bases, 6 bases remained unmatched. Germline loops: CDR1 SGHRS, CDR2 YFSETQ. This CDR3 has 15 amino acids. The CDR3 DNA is TGCGCCAGCACGGGACAGGCCCATAGCACAGATACGCAGTATTTT. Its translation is CASTGQAHSTDTQYF.

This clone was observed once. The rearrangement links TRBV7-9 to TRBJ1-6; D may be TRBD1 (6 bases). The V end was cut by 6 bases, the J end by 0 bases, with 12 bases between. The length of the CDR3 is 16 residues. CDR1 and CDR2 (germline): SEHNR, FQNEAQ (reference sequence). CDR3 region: CASSPGQSSYNSPLHF. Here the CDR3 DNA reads TGTGCCAGCAGTCCCGGACAGAGCTCCTATAATTCACCCCTCCACTTT.

Here the CDR3 DNA reads TGTGCCAGCAGGATACTTACAGGGGAAGGTGGCTACACCTTC. It specifies CASRILTGEGGYTF. The gene calls are TRBV6-1 and TRBJ1-2, with 7 positions matching TRBD1. CDR3 length: 14 residues. Trimming cost V 6 bases and J 7 bases; bases outside gene matches: 11. CDR1 is MNHNS, CDR2 SASEGT, per germline.

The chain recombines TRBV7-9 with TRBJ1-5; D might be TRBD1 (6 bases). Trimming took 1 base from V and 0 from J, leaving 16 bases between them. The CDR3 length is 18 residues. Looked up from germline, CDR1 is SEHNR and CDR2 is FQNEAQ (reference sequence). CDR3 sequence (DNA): TGTGCCAGCAGCTTAGTCTTGTACAGGGACGATAGCAATCAGCCCCAGCATTTT. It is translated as CASSLVLYRDDSNQPQHF.

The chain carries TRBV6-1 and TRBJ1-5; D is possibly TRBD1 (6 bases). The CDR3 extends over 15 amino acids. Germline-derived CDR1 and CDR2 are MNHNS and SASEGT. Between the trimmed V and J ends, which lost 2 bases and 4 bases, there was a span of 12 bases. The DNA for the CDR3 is TGTGCCAGCAGTGAAACGGACAGACTAAATCAGCCCCAGCATTTT. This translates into CASSETDRLNQPQHF.

The DNA of the CDR3 is TGTGCCAGCAGTTCCCAATGGAACACTGAAGCTTTCTTT. As protein: CASSSQWNTEAFF. The V gene is TRBV6-5, the J gene TRBJ1-1; no firm D call. CDR1 MNHEY and CDR2 SVGAGI come from the germline V gene. The CDR3 covers 13 residues. V lost 4 bases, J lost 1 base, and 7 bases lay in between.